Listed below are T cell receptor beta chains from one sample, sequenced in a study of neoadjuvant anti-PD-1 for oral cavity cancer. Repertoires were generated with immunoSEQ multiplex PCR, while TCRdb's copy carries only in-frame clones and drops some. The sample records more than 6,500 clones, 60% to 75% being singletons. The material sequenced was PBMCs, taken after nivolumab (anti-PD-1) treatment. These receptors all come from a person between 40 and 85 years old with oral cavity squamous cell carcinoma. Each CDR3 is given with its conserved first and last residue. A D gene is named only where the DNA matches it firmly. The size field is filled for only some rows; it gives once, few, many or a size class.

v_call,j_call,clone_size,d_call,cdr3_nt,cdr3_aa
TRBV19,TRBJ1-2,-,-,TGTGCCAGTAGTCCCGCTCTATCAACGACCAACTATGGCTACACCTTC,CASSPALSTTNYGYTF
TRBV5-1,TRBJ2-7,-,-,TGCGCCAGCAGCTTTGGAGAATCCTACGAGCAGTACTTC,CASSFGESYEQYF
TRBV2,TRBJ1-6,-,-,TGTGCCAGCAGTGACCCCCCTGGTCGAGGCTCCTATAATTCACCCCTCCACTTT,CASSDPPGRGSYNSPLHF
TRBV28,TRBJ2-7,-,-,TGTGCCAGCAGTAAGTTCTACGAGCAGTACTTC,CASSKFYEQYF
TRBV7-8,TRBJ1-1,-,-,TGTGCCAGCAGCTTAGTTCGGGGCTGGGTCACTGAAGCTTTCTTT,CASSLVRGWVTEAFF
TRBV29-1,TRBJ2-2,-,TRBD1,TGCAGCGCAGACAGGGAGAACACCGGGGAGCTGTTTTTT,CSADRENTGELFF
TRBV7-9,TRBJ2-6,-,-,TGTGCCAGCAGCTCAACAGGGATAGCTGGGGCCAACGTCCTGACTTTC,CASSSTGIAGANVLTF
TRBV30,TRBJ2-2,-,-,TGTGCCTGGAGTGGTGAATTTGAGCTGTTTTTT,CAWSGEFELFF
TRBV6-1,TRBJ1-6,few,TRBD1,TGTGCCAGCAGTGAAACAGGGGTATCACCCCTCCACTTT,CASSETGVSPLHF
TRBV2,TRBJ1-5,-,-,TGTGCCAGCAGTGAAGGTTCTAGCAATCAGCCCCAGCATTTT,CASSEGSSNQPQHF
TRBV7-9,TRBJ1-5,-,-,TGTGCCAGCAGCTTAGGGGGGCGGGGGAATCAGCCCCAGCATTTT,CASSLGGRGNQPQHF
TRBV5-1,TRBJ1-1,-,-,TGCGCCAGCAGCTCCCTCCCACCTGACGGTGGGGCGTTTGAAGCTTTCTTT,CASSSLPPDGGAFEAFF
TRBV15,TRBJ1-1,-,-,TGTGCCACCAGCAGAGATGATTATAGGGTTGCGAACACTGAAGCTTTCTTT,CATSRDDYRVANTEAFF
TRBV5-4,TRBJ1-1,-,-,TGTGCCAGCCGAGCGGGAACCACTGAAGCTTTCTTT,CASRAGTTEAFF
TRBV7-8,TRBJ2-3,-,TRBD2,TGTGCCAGCAGCCCCTATCGATTGACTAGCGGAAACACAGATACGCAGTATTTT,CASSPYRLTSGNTDTQYF
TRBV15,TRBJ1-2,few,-,TGTGCCACCAGCAGAGATCACCGTGGGGAGAGCTACACCTTC,CATSRDHRGESYTF
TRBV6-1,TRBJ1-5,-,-,TGTGCCAGCAGTGCCCCAGGGTCTAGCAATCAGCCCCAGCATTTT,CASSAPGSSNQPQHF
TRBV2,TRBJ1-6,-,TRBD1,TGTGCCAGCAGTGTAGGACAGGGTTATAATTCACCCCTCCACTTT,CASSVGQGYNSPLHF
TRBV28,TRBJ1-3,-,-,TGTGCCAGCAGTCCCTCCGGAGGCGGAGGGTTGGCTGGAAACACCATATATTTT,CASSPSGGGGLAGNTIYF
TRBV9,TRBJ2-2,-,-,TGTGCCAGCAGCTCGCGGACGGAGAACACCGGGGAGCTGTTTTTT,CASSSRTENTGELFF
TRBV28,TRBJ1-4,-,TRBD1,TGTGCCACCAAACCTAAGACAGGGTTTAATGAAAAACTGTTTTTT,CATKPKTGFNEKLFF
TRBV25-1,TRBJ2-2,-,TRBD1,TGTGCCAGCAGTAAACAGGGGGCTGGGGCCGGGGAGCTGTTTTTT,CASSKQGAGAGELFF
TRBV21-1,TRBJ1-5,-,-,TGTGCCAGCAGCAATTCACACCGCCAGGCCCAGCATTTT,CASSNSHRQAQHF
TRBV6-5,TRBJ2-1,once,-,TGTGCCAGCAGCCAGGACAGGGAGGGGGGAAATGAGCAGTTCTTC,CASSQDREGGNEQFF
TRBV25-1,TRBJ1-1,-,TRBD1,TGTGCCAGCGGCCGGACAGGGGGGACTGAAGCTTTCTTT,CASGRTGGTEAFF
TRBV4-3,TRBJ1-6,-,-,TGCGCCAGCAGCCAATCTCGGGACGGATATTCACCCCTCCACTTT,CASSQSRDGYSPLHF
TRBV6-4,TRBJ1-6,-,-,TGTGCCAGCAGTGAGGGGGGACTTTTCGATTCACCCCTCCACTTT,CASSEGGLFDSPLHF
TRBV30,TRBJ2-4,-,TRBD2,TGTGCCTGGAACCCATATCGGACTAGCGGGGGAATGGCCAAAAACATTCAGTACTTC,CAWNPYRTSGGMAKNIQYF
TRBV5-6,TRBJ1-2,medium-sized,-,TGTGCCAGCAGCTTGGGGGTCAGGGGCCGGCAACTTAACTATGGCTACACCTTC,CASSLGVRGRQLNYGYTF
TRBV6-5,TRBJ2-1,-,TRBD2,TGTGCCAGCAGACTGGCGGGGGGTGGTTACAATGAGCAGTTCTTC,CASRLAGGGYNEQFF
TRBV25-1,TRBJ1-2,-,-,TGTGCCAGCAGTGGCCGGGACACATCAAACTATGGCTACACCTTC,CASSGRDTSNYGYTF
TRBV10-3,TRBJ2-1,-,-,TGTGCCATCAGTGAGAGCCAGGGCCGGGGTGAGCAGTTCTTC,CAISESQGRGEQFF